This is a list of T cell receptor beta chains from one sample in a study of CD8 T cells in ankylosing spondylitis. TCRdb reprocessed the 5' RACE reads with MiXCR, giving one entry per CDR3 protein. The sample records 200,000 to 250,000 distinct CDR3 sequences, roughly 25% being singletons. The sequenced material came from blood, either unsorted or a sorted T cell fraction (not recorded which). The receptors were gathered from a male donor with ankylosing spondylitis or in good health (not recorded which). Both conserved end residues are part of each CDR3. The D gene is left open where the match is weak. Expanded clones are given a class, and other clones once, few, many or no size at all.

CSAGGQGEETQYF	TGCAGCGCCGGGGGACAGGGGGAAGAGACCCAGTACTTC	TRBV29-1	TRBJ2-5	TRBD1	few
CSARVGSTYEQYF	TGCAGTGCTAGAGTAGGCAGTACCTACGAGCAGTACTTC	TRBV20-1	TRBJ2-7	-	-
CASSLQVKDNSPLHF	TGCGCCAGCAGCTTACAGGTTAAGGATAATTCACCCCTCCACTTT	TRBV5-1	TRBJ1-6	-	many
CASSQDVGTPNQPQHF	TGCGCCAGCAGCCAAGATGTCGGGACACCAAATCAGCCCCAGCATTTT	TRBV4-1	TRBJ1-5	-	many
CASGVYGEQFF	TGTGCCAGCGGAGTGTACGGTGAGCAGTTCTTC	TRBV7-2	TRBJ2-1	-	few
CASKRGTSGSYEQFF	TGTGCCAGCAAACGAGGGACTAGCGGGAGCTATGAGCAGTTCTTC	TRBV12-3/TRBV12-4	TRBJ2-1	TRBD2	-
CASSLGRFSYEQYF	TGCGCCAGCAGCTTGGGACGGTTCTCCTACGAGCAGTACTTC	TRBV5-1	TRBJ2-7	-	many
CASSLSRGPNEQYF	TGTGCCAGCAGTTTATCCAGGGGGCCCAACGAGCAGTACTTC	TRBV28	TRBJ2-7	TRBD1	many
CSVEGLAATDTQYF	TGCAGCGTTGAAGGACTAGCGGCCACAGATACGCAGTATTTT	TRBV29-1	TRBJ2-3	TRBD2	-
CASSSRGVNTEAFF	TGTGCCAGCAGTTCCCGGGGGGTGAACACTGAAGCTTTCTTT	TRBV6-5	TRBJ1-1	-	-
CASSQGLTSGNQETQYF	TGTGCCAGCAGCCAAGGGCTAACTAGCGGCAACCAAGAGACCCAGTACTTC	TRBV3-1	TRBJ2-5	TRBD2	many
CASRTQVSGNTIYF	TGTGCCAGCAGAACACAAGTCTCTGGAAACACCATATATTTT	TRBV12-3/TRBV12-4	TRBJ1-3	-	-
CSVGPGPRYEQYF	TGCAGCGTTGGTCCGGGACCCCGCTACGAGCAGTACTTC	TRBV29-1	TRBJ2-7	-	-
CASQGGVANDEQYF	TGTGCCAGCCAAGGAGGGGTGGCGAACGACGAGCAGTACTTC	TRBV16	TRBJ2-7	-	-
CSALSRTSGNYNEQFF	TGCAGTGCTTTATCTCGGACTAGCGGAAACTACAATGAGCAGTTCTTC	TRBV20-1	TRBJ2-1	TRBD2	-
CSVRAPHTYEQYF	TGCAGTGTGAGAGCCCCTCACACCTACGAGCAGTACTTC	TRBV20-1	TRBJ2-7	-	few
CASSTSPTGNTIYF	TGTGCCAGCAGTACCTCCCCCACTGGAAACACCATATATTTT	TRBV6-1	TRBJ1-3	-	-
CSAIVGTQYF	TGCAGTGCTATTGTTGGTACGCAGTATTTT	TRBV20-1	TRBJ2-3	-	few